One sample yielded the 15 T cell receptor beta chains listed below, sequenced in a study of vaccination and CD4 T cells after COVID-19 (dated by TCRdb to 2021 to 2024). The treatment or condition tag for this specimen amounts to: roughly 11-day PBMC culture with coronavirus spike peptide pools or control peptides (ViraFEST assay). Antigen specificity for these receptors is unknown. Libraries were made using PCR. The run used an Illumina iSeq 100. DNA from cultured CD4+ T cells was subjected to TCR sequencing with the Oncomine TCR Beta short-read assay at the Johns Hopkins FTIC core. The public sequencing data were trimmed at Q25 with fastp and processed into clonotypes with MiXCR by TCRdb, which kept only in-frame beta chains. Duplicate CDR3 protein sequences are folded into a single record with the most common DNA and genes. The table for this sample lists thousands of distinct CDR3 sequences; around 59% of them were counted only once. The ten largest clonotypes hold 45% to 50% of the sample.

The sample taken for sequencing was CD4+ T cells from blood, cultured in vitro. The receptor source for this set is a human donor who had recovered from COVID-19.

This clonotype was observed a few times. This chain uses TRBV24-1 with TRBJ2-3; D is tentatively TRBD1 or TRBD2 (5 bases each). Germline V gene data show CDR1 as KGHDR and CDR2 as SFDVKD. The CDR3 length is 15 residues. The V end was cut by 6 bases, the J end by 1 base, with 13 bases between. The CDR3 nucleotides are TGTGCCACCAGTTCCCTGGGGGATGGCACAGATACGCAGTATTTT. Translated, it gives CATSSLGDGTDTQYF.

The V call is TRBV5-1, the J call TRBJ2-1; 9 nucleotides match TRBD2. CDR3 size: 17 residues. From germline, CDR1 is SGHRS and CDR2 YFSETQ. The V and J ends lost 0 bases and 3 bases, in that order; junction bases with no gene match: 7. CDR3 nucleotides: TGCGCCAGCAGCTTGGACTTAGCGGGGGCATTCTACAATGAGCAGTTCTTC. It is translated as CASSLDLAGAFYNEQFF.

The CDR3 bases are TGCAGCGTTGACCGGGACTATGAAGCTTTCTTT. Protein: CSVDRDYEAFF. This rearrangement joins TRBV29-1 to TRBJ1-1; tentative D call: TRBD1 (5 bases). Trimming pared 3 bases from V and 7 bases from J, leaving 9 bases between. Germline loops: CDR1 SQVTM, CDR2 ANQGSEA. The CDR3 extends over 11 amino acids.

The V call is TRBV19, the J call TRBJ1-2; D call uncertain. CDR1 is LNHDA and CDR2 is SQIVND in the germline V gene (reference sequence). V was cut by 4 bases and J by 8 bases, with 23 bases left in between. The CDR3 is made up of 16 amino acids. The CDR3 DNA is TGTGCCAGTAGTACTAAAAGGCACATGCTGCTATGGGGCTACACCTTC. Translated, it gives CASSTKRHMLLWGYTF.

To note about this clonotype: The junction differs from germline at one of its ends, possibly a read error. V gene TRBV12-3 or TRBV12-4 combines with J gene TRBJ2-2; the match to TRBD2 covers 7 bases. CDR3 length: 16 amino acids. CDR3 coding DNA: TGTGCCAGCAGTTCCAACCCGGGGGGTCAACACCGGGGAGCTGTTTTT. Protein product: CASSSNPGGQHRGAVF.

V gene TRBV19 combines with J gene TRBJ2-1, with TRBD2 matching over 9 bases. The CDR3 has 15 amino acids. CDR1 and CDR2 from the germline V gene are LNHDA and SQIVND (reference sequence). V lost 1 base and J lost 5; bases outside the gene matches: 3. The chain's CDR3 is CASSIVERGDNEQFF. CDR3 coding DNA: TGTGCCAGTAGTATAGTGGAGCGGGGGGACAATGAGCAGTTCTTC. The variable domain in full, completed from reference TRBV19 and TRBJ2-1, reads DGGITQSPKYLFRKEGQNVTLSCEQNLNHDAMYWYRQDPGQGLRLIYYSQIVNDFQKGDIAEGYSVSREKKESFPLTVTSAQKNPTAFYLCASSIVERGDNEQFFGPGTRLTVL.

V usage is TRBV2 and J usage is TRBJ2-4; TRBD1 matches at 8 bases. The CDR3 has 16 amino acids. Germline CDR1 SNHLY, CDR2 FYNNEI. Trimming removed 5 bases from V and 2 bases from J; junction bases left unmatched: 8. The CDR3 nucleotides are TGTGCCAGCAGTCCGGCACAGGGGGGAACCAAAAACATTCAGTACTTC. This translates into CASSPAQGGTKNIQYF. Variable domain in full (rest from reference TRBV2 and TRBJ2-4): EPEVTQTPSHQVTQMGQEVILRCVPISNHLYFYWYRQILGQKVEFLVSFYNNEISEKSEIFDDQFSVERPDGSNFTLKIRSTKLEDSAMYFCASSPAQGGTKNIQYFGAGTRLSVL.

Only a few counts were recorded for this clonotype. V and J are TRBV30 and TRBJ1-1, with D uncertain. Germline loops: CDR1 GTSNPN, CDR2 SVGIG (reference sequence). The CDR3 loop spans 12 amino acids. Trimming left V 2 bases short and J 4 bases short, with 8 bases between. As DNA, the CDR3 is TGTGCCTGGAGTCGGAGTCGCACTGAAGCTTTCTTT. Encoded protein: CAWSRSRTEAFF. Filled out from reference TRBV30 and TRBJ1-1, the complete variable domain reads SQTIHQWPATLVQPVGSPLSLECTVEGTSNPNLYWYRQAAGRGLQLLFYSVGIGQISSEVPQNLSASRPQDRQFILSSKKLLLSDSGFYLCAWSRSRTEAFFGQGTRLTVV.

In DNA form, the CDR3 reads TGTGCCAGCAGTATGGACAGACTCACAGATACGCAGTATTTT. It is translated as CASSMDRLTDTQYF. The chain employs TRBV12-3 or TRBV12-4 and TRBJ2-3; D is perhaps TRBD1 (6 bases). This CDR3 region has 14 residues. V was clipped by 5 bases and J by 2 bases, with 11 bases between them.

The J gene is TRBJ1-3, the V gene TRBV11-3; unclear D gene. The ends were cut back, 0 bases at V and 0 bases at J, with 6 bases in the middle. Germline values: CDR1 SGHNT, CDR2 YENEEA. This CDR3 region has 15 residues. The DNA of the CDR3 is TGTGCCAGCAGCTTAGAGGGGAGCTCTGGAAACACCATATATTTT. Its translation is CASSLEGSSGNTIYF.

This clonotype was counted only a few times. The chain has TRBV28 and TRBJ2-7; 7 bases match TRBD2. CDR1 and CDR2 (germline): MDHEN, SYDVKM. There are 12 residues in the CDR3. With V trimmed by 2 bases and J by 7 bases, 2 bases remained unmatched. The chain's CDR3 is CASSLPGGEQYF. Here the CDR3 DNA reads TGTGCCAGCAGTTTACCCGGGGGGGAGCAGTACTTC. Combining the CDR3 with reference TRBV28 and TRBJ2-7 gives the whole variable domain DVKVTQSSRYLVKRTGEKVFLECVQDMDHENMFWYRQDPGLGLRLIYFSYDVKMKEKGDIPEGYSVSREKKERFSLILESASTNQTSMYLCASSLPGGEQYFGPGTRLTVT.

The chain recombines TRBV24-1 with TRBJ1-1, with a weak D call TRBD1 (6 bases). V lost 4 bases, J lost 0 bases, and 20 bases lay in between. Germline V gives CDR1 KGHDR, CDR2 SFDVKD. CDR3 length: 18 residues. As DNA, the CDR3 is TGTGCCACCAGTGAAACGCGGGACACCGGAATGATGAACACTGAAGCTTTCTTT. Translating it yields CATSETRDTGMMNTEAFF.

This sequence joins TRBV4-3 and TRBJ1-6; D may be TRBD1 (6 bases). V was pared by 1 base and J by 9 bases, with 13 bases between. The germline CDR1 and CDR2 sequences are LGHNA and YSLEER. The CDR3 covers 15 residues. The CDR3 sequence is CASSQAVTGSSPLHF. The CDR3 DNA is TGCGCCAGCAGCCAAGCCGTTACAGGGAGTTCACCCCTCCACTTT.

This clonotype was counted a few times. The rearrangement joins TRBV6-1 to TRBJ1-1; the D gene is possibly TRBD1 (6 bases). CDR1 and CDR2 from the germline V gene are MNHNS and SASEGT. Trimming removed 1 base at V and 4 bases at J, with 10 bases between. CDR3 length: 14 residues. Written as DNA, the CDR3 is TGTGCCAGCAGTGAAGAGGGGGTGAGCACTGAAGCTTTCTTT. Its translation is CASSEEGVSTEAFF.

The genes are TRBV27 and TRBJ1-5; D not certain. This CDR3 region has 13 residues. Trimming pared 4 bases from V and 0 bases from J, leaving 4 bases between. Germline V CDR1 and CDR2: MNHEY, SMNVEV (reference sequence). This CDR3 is CASSWASNQPQHF. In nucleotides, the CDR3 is TGTGCCAGCAGTTGGGCTAGCAATCAGCCCCAGCATTTT.